The 26 T cell receptor beta chains presented below share a single source sample, sequenced in a study of T cell responses to AZD1222 COVID-19 vaccine. Clones were sequenced by immunoSEQ multiplex PCR, and TCRdb holds only the in-frame ones, with some missing. The sample contains 20,000 or so clones, roughly 89% of which appear only once. The sample was peripheral blood, taken 28 days after the second AZD1222 dose. Receptor source: an adult who received the AZD1222 COVID-19 vaccine.

The CDR3, as DNA: TGTGCCAGCAGCCCTCAGGGAGGGATGAGAGGCTACACCTTC. Its translation: CASSPQGGMRGYTF. The V gene is TRBV3-1 (or the pseudogene TRBV3-2), the J gene TRBJ1-2; D perhaps matches TRBD1 (5 bases). CDR1 and CDR2 from the germline V gene are LGHDT and YNNKEL (reference sequence). The V end was cut by 4 bases, the J end by 8 bases, with 17 bases between. CDR3 length: 14 residues.

This rearrangement joins TRBV20-1 to TRBJ1-6, with no clear D. Trimming stripped 3 bases from V and 0 bases from J, with 15 bases between. This CDR3 region has 17 residues. Germline loops: CDR1 DFQATT, CDR2 SNEGSKA (reference sequence). The CDR3 DNA sequence: TGCAGTGCTAGTCCGGCAGGCCACCCCTCCTATAATTCACCCCTCCACTTT. It codes for CSASPAGHPSYNSPLHF.

This chain connects TRBV6-5 to TRBJ2-7; 9 bases fit TRBD2. The V and J ends lost 0 bases and 7 bases, in that order; junction bases with no gene match: 7. The length of the CDR3 is 15 residues. Germline assignment: CDR1 MNHEY and CDR2 SVGAGI. Here the CDR3 DNA reads TGTGCCAGCAGTTACTCTAGCGGGAGCCCCCGGGAGCAGTACTTC. Protein product: CASSYSSGSPREQYF.

This CDR3 reads CASFGTGTETQYF. The CDR3 nucleotides are TGTGCCAGCTTCGGGACAGGGACAGAGACCCAGTACTTC. The rearrangement links TRBV7-9 to TRBJ2-5, with TRBD1 matching 9 bases. The length of the CDR3 is 13 residues. V lost 8 bases and J lost 4; bases outside the gene matches: 5. Germline loops: CDR1 SEHNR, CDR2 FQNEAQ (reference sequence).

The J gene is TRBJ2-2, the V gene TRBV28; the D gene is possibly TRBD1 (6 bases). The CDR3 totals 14 residues. Germline V gene sequence: CDR1 MDHEN, CDR2 SYDVKM. V lost 7 bases and J lost 6, with 15 bases in between. CDR3 sequence: CASISQGEAGELFF. DNA of the CDR3: TGTGCCAGCATCTCACAGGGAGAGGCCGGGGAGCTGTTTTTT.

The V and J genes are TRBV12-3 or TRBV12-4 and TRBJ1-6, with D hard to call. With 6 bases removed from V and 5 bases from J, the gap between germline ends came to 5 bases. The CDR3 has 12 residues. The CDR3 sequence: CASRRDNSPLHF. Here the CDR3 DNA reads TGTGCCAGCAGACGAGATAATTCACCCCTCCACTTT.

CDR3 region: CASSGSTGFGQETQYF. DNA for the CDR3: TGTGCCAGCAGCGGATCGACAGGGTTCGGTCAGGAGACCCAGTACTTC. The chain is built from TRBV11-2 and TRBJ2-5; TRBD1 matches at 7 bases. The V segment lost 5 bases and the J segment 5 bases; nucleotides outside the gene matches: 14. Germline values: CDR1 SGHAT, CDR2 FQNNGV. This CDR3 spans 16 amino acids.

V and J are TRBV27 and TRBJ2-5, with D uncertain. Germline V gives CDR1 MNHEY, CDR2 SMNVEV (reference sequence). This CDR3 is 12 amino acids long. V was shortened by 5 bases and J by 2 bases, with 6 bases between the two germline ends. The CDR3 DNA sequence: TGTGCCAGCAGTCCCAATCAAGAGACCCAGTACTTC. Protein sequence: CASSPNQETQYF.

The V gene is TRBV4-1, the J gene TRBJ2-1; TRBD2 aligns across 7 bases. V gave up 1 base and J gave up 4 bases; unmatched junction bases: 4. This CDR3 region has 15 residues. From germline, CDR1 is MGHRA and CDR2 YSYEKL. CDR3 DNA sequence: TGCGCCAGCAGCCAAGTGCTAGCGGAGTACAATGAGCAGTTCTTC. This gives the protein CASSQVLAEYNEQFF.

Remarks on this clone: This CDR3 is also generated by other DNA sequences in the sample. The V call is TRBV7-9, the J call TRBJ2-3; possible D gene TRBD2, 5 bases. CDR1 and CDR2 (germline): SEHNR, FQNEAQ (reference sequence). V dropped 5 bases and J dropped 2 bases, with 11 bases sitting between them. This CDR3 has 14 amino acids. CDR3 DNA sequence: TGTGCCAGCAGCCGATCCGGGAACACAGATACGCAGTATTTT. Its translation: CASSRSGNTDTQYF.

The genes are TRBV5-4 and TRBJ2-2; D is possibly TRBD1 or TRBD2 (6 bases each). V lost 4 bases, J lost 1 base, and 11 bases lay in between. Looked up from germline, CDR1 is SGHNT and CDR2 is YYREEE (reference sequence). The CDR3 sequence is 15 residues long. CDR3 amino acids: CASSLATGNTGELFF. The CDR3, as DNA: TGTGCCAGCAGCCTAGCGACAGGGAACACCGGGGAGCTGTTTTTT.

V usage is TRBV28 and J usage is TRBJ2-3, with D perhaps matching TRBD1 or TRBD2 (5 bases each). Germline V gene data show CDR1 as MDHEN and CDR2 as SYDVKM. The CDR3 covers 15 residues. Trimming took 3 bases from V and 0 from J, leaving 10 bases between them. The CDR3 sequence: CASSFGTGSTDTQYF. For the CDR3, the DNA is TGTGCCAGCAGTTTTGGGACGGGGAGCACAGATACGCAGTATTTT.

The J gene is TRBJ2-2, the V gene TRBV7-3; 10 bases line up with TRBD2. V gave up 0 bases and J gave up 6 bases; unmatched junction bases: 7. Looked up from germline, CDR1 is SGHTA and CDR2 is FQGTGA. The CDR3 is made up of 17 amino acids. The CDR3 here is CASSLTGLAGEAGELFF. CDR3 nucleotide sequence: TGTGCCAGCAGCTTAACGGGGCTAGCGGGAGAGGCCGGGGAGCTGTTTTTT.

V gene TRBV25-1 combines with J gene TRBJ1-2; no clear D. CDR3 length: 13 amino acids. Trimming pared 5 bases from V and 4 bases from J, leaving 11 bases between. CDR1 and CDR2 (germline): MGHDK, SYGVNS. The CDR3, as DNA: TGTGCCAGCAGTTTGTCCAGGAGCTATGGCTACACCTTC. It yields the protein CASSLSRSYGYTF.

V usage is TRBV5-5 and J usage is TRBJ1-4; TRBD1 is a possible D gene (5 bases). The CDR3 consists of 16 residues. V was trimmed by 0 bases and J by 4 bases, leaving 13 bases between them. Germline loops: CDR1 SGHKS, CDR2 YYEKEE (reference sequence). CDR3 in amino acids: CASSLEGPLDNEKLFF. The CDR3, as DNA: TGTGCCAGCAGCTTGGAGGGGCCCCTCGATAATGAAAAACTGTTTTTT.

This chain uses TRBV5-1 with TRBJ2-7; 7 bases fit TRBD2. Germline-derived CDR1 and CDR2 are SGHRS and YFSETQ. V lost 5 bases, J lost 7 bases, and 15 bases stayed unmatched. The CDR3 consists of 15 residues. The CDR3 spells CASRASRGGAGEQYF. CDR3 nucleotides: TGCGCCAGCAGAGCCTCCCGGGGAGGGGCGGGAGAGCAGTACTTC.

The chain employs TRBV5-8 and TRBJ1-6; D gene ambiguous. CDR1 and CDR2 (germline): SGHTS, YDEGEE. Deletions cut 4 bases from V and 10 bases from J, with 12 bases between. The CDR3 extends over 13 amino acids. CDR3 sequence: CASSPSEISPLHF. The CDR3 DNA is TGTGCCAGCAGCCCGTCCGAAATCTCACCCCTCCACTTT. Full variable domain (outside the CDR3, taken from reference TRBV5-8 and TRBJ1-6): EAGVTQSPTHLIKTRGQQATLRCSPISGHTSVYWYQQALGLGLQFLLWYDEGEERNRGNFPPRFSGRQFPNYSSELNVNALELEDSALYLCASSPSEISPLHFGNGTRLTVT.

V and J are TRBV3-1 (or the pseudogene TRBV3-2) and TRBJ2-1, with 7 bases fitting TRBD2. The CDR3 totals 15 residues. With 4 bases clipped from V and 6 bases from J, the junction kept 9 bases outside the gene matches. Germline CDR1 is LGHDT and CDR2 is YNNKEL (reference sequence). In DNA, the CDR3 is TGTGCCAGCAGCCCCGGCCCTACTAGCGCCAATGAGCAGTTCTTC. Its translation is CASSPGPTSANEQFF.

This chain joins TRBV7-9 and TRBJ2-5, with a possible D match to TRBD2 (5 bases). V was trimmed by 2 bases and J by 4 bases, leaving 11 bases between them. This CDR3 spans 14 amino acids. From germline, CDR1 is SEHNR and CDR2 FQNEAQ (reference sequence). The CDR3, as DNA: TGTGCCAGCAGCTTATCGGGGTACCCAGAGACCCAGTACTTC. Protein: CASSLSGYPETQYF.

The rearrangement links TRBV6-5 to TRBJ2-6; D is ambiguous. CDR1 and CDR2 (germline): MNHEY, SVGAGI. Trimming took 0 bases from V and 4 from J, leaving 7 bases between them. CDR3 length: 15 residues. The CDR3 protein is CASSYSIAGANVLTF. The CDR3 coding sequence is TGTGCCAGCAGTTACTCGATTGCAGGGGCCAACGTCCTGACTTTC.

CDR3 amino acids: CASSHGTGGTEAFF. For the CDR3, the DNA is TGTGCCAGCAGCCACGGGACAGGGGGCACTGAAGCTTTCTTT. The rearrangement joins TRBV11-3 to TRBJ1-1, with 11 positions matching TRBD1. J gave up 4 bases and V 5 bases, and 3 bases lay outside the gene matches. CDR1 is SGHNT and CDR2 is YENEEA in the germline V gene. The CDR3 has 14 amino acids. Filled out from reference TRBV11-3 and TRBJ1-1, the complete variable domain reads EAGVVQSPRYKIIEKKQPVAFWCNPISGHNTLYWYLQNLGQGPELLIRYENEEAVDDSQLPKDRFSAERLKGVDSTLKIQPAELGDSAVYLCASSHGTGGTEAFFGQGTRLTVV.

The chain combines TRBV7-2 with TRBJ1-5; D is undetermined. CDR1 and CDR2 (germline): SGHTA, FQGNSA. This CDR3 has 13 residues. Between the trimmed V and J ends, which lost 3 bases and 2 bases, there was a span of 5 bases. CDR3 protein: CASSFGGNQPQHF. In nucleotides, the CDR3 is TGTGCCAGCAGCTTTGGGGGCAATCAGCCCCAGCATTTT.

The rearrangement joins TRBV12-3 or TRBV12-4 to TRBJ2-3; D is unclear. This CDR3 has 11 residues. V lost 5 bases to trimming and J lost 6 bases, with 6 bases between them. CDR3 protein: CASSHRDTQYF. DNA for the CDR3: TGTGCCAGCAGTCACCGGGATACGCAGTATTTT.

The V gene is TRBV5-1, the J gene TRBJ2-2, with D tentatively TRBD1 or TRBD2 (5 bases each). Deletions cut 4 bases from V and 4 bases from J, with 11 bases between. Germline-derived CDR1 and CDR2 are SGHRS and YFSETQ. The length of the CDR3 is 14 residues. The CDR3 DNA sequence: TGCGCCAGCAGCGCTGCCGGGACCACCGGGGAGCTGTTTTTT. Residues: CASSAAGTTGELFF.

DNA of the CDR3: TGTGCCAGCAGGGCAGGGACGGGTAATGAAAAACTGTTTTTT. This sequence encodes CASRAGTGNEKLFF. The chain couples TRBV2 to TRBJ1-4; maybe TRBD1 (5 bases). Germline lookup yields CDR1 SNHLY and CDR2 FYNNEI. The CDR3 consists of 14 residues. V was clipped by 6 bases and J by 4 bases, with 12 bases between them.

The chain recombines TRBV28 with TRBJ2-1, with D possibly being TRBD2 (5 bases). This CDR3 spans 14 amino acids. CDR1 and CDR2 from the germline V gene are MDHEN and SYDVKM. V lost 6 bases to trimming and J lost 4 bases, with 13 bases between them. The DNA of the CDR3 is TGTGCCAGCAGAGCGCCGGGATCTTACAATGAGCAGTTCTTC. This encodes CASRAPGSYNEQFF.